The 5 T cell receptor beta chains reported below all come from one sample, sequenced in a study of cytomegalovirus exposure and HLA in healthy donors. Produced via immunoSEQ multiplex PCR; TCRdb's table is partial and in-frame only. The sample lists about 130,000 clones; roughly 90% were seen once. The sample consisted of PBMCs. The receptors originated from a young man in good health and CMV-seronegative.

This clone has only a few counts. V is TRBV2 and J is TRBJ1-2; no reliable D call. CDR1 SNHLY and CDR2 FYNNEI come from the germline V gene. This CDR3 is 12 amino acids long. V was clipped by 7 bases and J by 4 bases, with 10 bases between them. In DNA, the CDR3 is TGTGCCAGCACCGGAGCGACCTATGGCTACACCTTC. Its protein product is CASTGATYGYTF. Looking up the rest from reference TRBV2 and TRBJ1-2 gives the full variable domain: EPEVTQTPSHQVTQMGQEVILRCVPISNHLYFYWYRQILGQKVEFLVSFYNNEISEKSEIFDDQFSVERPDGSNFTLKIRSTKLEDSAMYFCASTGATYGYTFGSGTRLTVV.

This clone has just one count. This chain joins TRBV6-1 and TRBJ2-5, with TRBD2 as a possible D gene (6 bases). V was trimmed by 7 bases and J by 2 bases, leaving 14 bases between them. Germline V gene sequence: CDR1 MNHNS, CDR2 SASEGT. The CDR3 loop spans 14 amino acids. The CDR3, as DNA: TGTGCCAGCACCGAAGGTGGGACTCAAGAGACCCAGTACTTC. It codes for CASTEGGTQETQYF.

V usage is TRBV7-9 and J usage is TRBJ1-1; D gene ambiguous. V was pared by 5 bases and J by 5 bases, with 18 bases between. CDR3 length: 15 residues. Germline V gives CDR1 SEHNR, CDR2 FQNEAQ (reference sequence). The CDR3 nucleotides are TGTGCCAGCAGCCCGTATTCGGGGTCGCGGACTGAAGCTTTCTTT. Translating gives CASSPYSGSRTEAFF.

This clone was counted once. The chain recombines TRBV7-2 with TRBJ1-5, with TRBD1 as a possible D gene (6 bases). The germline CDR1 and CDR2 sequences are SGHTA and FQGNSA. The length of the CDR3 is 13 residues. Trimming took 5 bases from V and 5 from J, leaving 10 bases between them. The CDR3 is CASSLDRYQPQHF. The CDR3 region has the DNA TGTGCCAGCAGCCTCGACAGGTATCAGCCCCAGCATTTT.

V and J are TRBV28 and TRBJ1-2; 9 bases fit TRBD1. The CDR3 spans 15 residues. CDR1 and CDR2 from the germline V gene are MDHEN and SYDVKM. The J segment lost 5 bases and the V segment lost 5 bases, leaving 9 bases of the junction unmatched. The CDR3 DNA is TGTGCCAGCAGTAATCTCCGGGACAGGGCTTATGGCTACACCTTC. Residues: CASSNLRDRAYGYTF.